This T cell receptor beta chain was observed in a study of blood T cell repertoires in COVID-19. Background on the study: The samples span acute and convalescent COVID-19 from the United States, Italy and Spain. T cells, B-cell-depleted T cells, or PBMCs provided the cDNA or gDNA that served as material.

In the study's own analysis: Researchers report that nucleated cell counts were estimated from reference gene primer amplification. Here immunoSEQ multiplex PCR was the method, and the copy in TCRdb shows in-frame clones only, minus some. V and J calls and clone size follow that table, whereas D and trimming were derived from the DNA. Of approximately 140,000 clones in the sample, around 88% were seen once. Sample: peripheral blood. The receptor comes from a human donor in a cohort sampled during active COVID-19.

The CDR3 bases are TGTGCCAGTAGTAAGGGACAGGGGACGCCTAATGAAAAACTGTTTTTT. This encodes CASSKGQGTPNEKLFF. The chain has TRBV19 and TRBJ1-4; 10 bases map to TRBD1. The V and J ends lost 4 bases and 3 bases, in that order; junction bases with no gene match: 5. CDR1 is LNHDA, CDR2 SQIVND, per germline (reference sequence). The length of the CDR3 is 16 residues.